The rows below give T cell receptor beta chains drawn from one sample of a study of T cells in Graves' hyperthyroidism and ophthalmopathy. MiXCR, applied by TCRdb to the multiplex PCR reads, yields one record per CDR3 protein. The table has about 350,000 distinct CDR3 sequences, approximately 14% seen once. Sample: blood. These receptors all stem from a woman aged 55-70 years with Graves' ophthalmopathy. Both conserved end residues are part of each CDR3. A D gene is named only where the DNA matches it firmly. The size field is filled for only some rows; it gives once, few, many or a size class.

size | J | D | V | CDR3 | DNA
few | TRBJ2-5 | NA | TRBV14 | CASSQRLGSGETQYF | TGTGCCAGCAGCCAGCGCCTGGGAAGTGGGGAGACCCAGTACTTC
many | TRBJ1-1 | NA | TRBV15 | CATSRDPLGRGNTEAFF | TGTGCCACCAGCAGAGATCCGTTGGGGCGCGGGAACACTGAAGCTTTCTTT
many | TRBJ2-3 | NA | TRBV5-1 | CASSSRGASTDTQYF | TGCGCCAGCAGCTCACGGGGGGCTAGCACAGATACGCAGTATTTT
many | TRBJ2-7 | NA | TRBV20-1 | CSANRQRNEQYF | TGCAGTGCCAATAGACAACGAAACGAGCAGTACTTC
many | TRBJ2-7 | TRBD2 | TRBV7-8 | CASSLALGLAGEDVYEQYF | TGTGCCAGCAGCTTAGCGCTTGGACTAGCGGGAGAGGACGTATACGAGCAGTACTTC
NA | TRBJ2-1 | TRBD2 | TRBV12-3/TRBV12-4 | CASSLPLAGRIDILHNEQFF | TGTGCCAGCAGTTTACCACTAGCGGGCCGAATTGACATACTTCACAATGAGCAGTTCTTC
NA | TRBJ2-5 | NA | TRBV4-1 | CASSQDDSGSSTQYF | TGCGCCAGCAGCCAAGATGATAGCGGCTCAAGTACCCAGTACTTC
many | TRBJ2-3 | NA | TRBV3-1 | CASSQAVGAWASDTQYF | TGTGCCAGCAGCCAAGCCGTTGGGGCGTGGGCTTCAGATACGCAGTATTTT
NA | TRBJ2-7 | TRBD2 | TRBV18 | CASSPTSGRAGEQYF | TGTGCCAGCTCACCAACTAGCGGGAGAGCTGGCGAGCAGTACTTC
NA | TRBJ1-1 | TRBD1 | TRBV20-1 | CSANSPGQGGTEAFF | TGCAGTGCAAATTCCCCGGGACAGGGTGGGACTGAAGCTTTCTTT
many | TRBJ1-1 | NA | TRBV28 | CASALGVRNTEAFF | TGTGCCAGCGCTTTAGGAGTAAGGAACACTGAAGCTTTCTTT
many | TRBJ2-2 | NA | TRBV28 | CASSLIDRNTGELFF | TGTGCCAGCAGTCTAATCGACAGGAACACCGGGGAGCTGTTTTTT
many | TRBJ2-5 | TRBD2 | TRBV7-9 | CASSPRLAGGPETQYF | TGTGCCAGCAGCCCCCGACTAGCGGGAGGTCCAGAGACCCAGTACTTC
many | TRBJ2-2 | NA | TRBV7-9 | CASTSDGYTGELFF | TGTGCCAGCACCAGCGACGGATACACCGGGGAGCTGTTTTTT
NA | TRBJ1-6 | NA | TRBV5-1 | CASSLAVDSPLHF | TGCGCCAGCAGCTTGGCTGTGGATTCACCCCTCCACTTT
few | TRBJ1-5 | NA | TRBV6-2/TRBV6-3 | CASSRPPPSSNQPQHF | TGTGCCAGCAGCCGCCCGCCCCCTTCTAGCAATCAGCCCCAGCATTTT
many | TRBJ2-7 | NA | TRBV20-1 | CSARKAAGPYEQYF | TGCAGTGCTAGAAAAGCAGCGGGTCCCTACGAGCAGTACTTC
few | TRBJ2-3 | TRBD2 | TRBV9 | CASSAAGLSTDTQYF | TGTGCCAGCAGCGCCGCGGGACTATCCACAGATACGCAGTATTTT
few | TRBJ2-7 | TRBD1 | TRBV7-9 | CASSWGQAEQYF | TGTGCCAGCAGCTGGGGACAGGCCGAGCAGTACTTC
many | TRBJ2-1 | NA | TRBV20-1 | CSASAPRGYNEQFF | TGCAGTGCTAGCGCTCCCCGGGGGTACAATGAGCAGTTCTTC
few | TRBJ2-1 | NA | TRBV7-3 | CASSLGPPSLSYNEQFF | TGTGCCAGCAGCTTAGGCCCTCCAAGTCTAAGCTACAATGAGCAGTTCTTC
few | TRBJ1-1 | TRBD1 | TRBV19 | CASSFGQGGAFF | TGTGCCAGTAGTTTCGGACAGGGCGGCGCTTTCTTT
NA | TRBJ2-1 | NA | TRBV10-3 | CAISEPTSYNEQFF | TGTGCCATCAGTGAACCGACCTCCTACAATGAGCAGTTCTTC
many | TRBJ2-3 | NA | TRBV20-1 | CSARRGVDTQYF | TGCAGTGCTAGACGTGGGGTAGATACGCAGTATTTT
NA | TRBJ2-3 | NA | TRBV20-1 | CSARPPTRASTDTQYF | TGCAGTGCTAGGCCCCCGACTAGAGCTAGCACAGATACGCAGTATTTT
many | TRBJ2-3 | TRBD2 | TRBV6-5 | CASSYSASGSWDTQYF | TGTGCCAGCAGTTACTCGGCTAGCGGTAGTTGGGATACGCAGTATTTT
NA | TRBJ2-4 | NA | TRBV18 | CASSPEVMTKNIQYF | TGTGCCAGCTCCCCAGAGGTTATGACCAAAAACATTCAGTACTTC
many | TRBJ2-1 | TRBD1 | TRBV15 | CATSRGFGQGNEQFF | TGTGCCACCAGCAGAGGCTTCGGACAGGGCAATGAGCAGTTCTTC
NA | TRBJ2-3 | NA | TRBV18 | CASSPTWSTDTQYF | TGTGCCAGCTCACCAACCTGGTCCACAGATACGCAGTATTTT
NA | TRBJ2-1 | TRBD1 | TRBV25-1 | CASSCGQGSYNEQSF | TGTGCCAGCAGTTGCGGACAGGGCTCCTACAATGAGCAGTCCTTC
many | TRBJ2-3 | TRBD2 | TRBV24-1 | CATSDPLLSGSLADTQYF | TGTGCCACCAGTGATCCCTTGCTGAGCGGGAGTTTGGCAGATACGCAGTATTTT
many | TRBJ2-7 | NA | TRBV20-1 | CSAPGQNYEQYF | TGCAGTGCTCCGGGACAAAACTACGAGCAGTACTTC
many | TRBJ2-3 | NA | TRBV7-6 | CASSPGTGSSTDTQYF | TGTGCCAGCAGCCCAGGGACTGGCTCTAGCACAGATACGCAGTATTTT
NA | TRBJ2-3 | NA | TRBV6-2/TRBV6-3 | CASSMGGTDTQYF | TGTGCCAGCAGTATGGGAGGCACAGATACGCAGTATTTT
many | TRBJ2-1 | TRBD1 | TRBV28 | CASSLWGTGGDNEQFF | TGTGCCAGCAGTTTATGGGGGACAGGGGGGGACAATGAGCAGTTCTTC
NA | TRBJ2-3 | NA | TRBV9 | CASSGRDGADTQYF | TGTGCCAGCAGCGGCCGGGACGGGGCAGATACGCAGTATTTT
many | TRBJ2-1 | TRBD1 | TRBV28 | CASSTRTGQQGTYNEQFF | TGTGCCAGCAGTACAAGAACGGGACAACAGGGGACCTACAATGAGCAGTTCTTC
many | TRBJ2-7 | NA | TRBV28 | CASSLYREVHEQYF | TGTGCCAGCAGTTTATACAGGGAGGTTCACGAGCAGTACTTC
NA | TRBJ1-5 | NA | TRBV20-1 | CSARDLTRNQPQHF | TGCAGTGCTAGAGATCTAACTCGCAATCAGCCCCAGCATTTT
many | TRBJ1-5 | TRBD1 | TRBV2 | CASRTGGVQPQHF | TGTGCCAGCAGGACAGGGGGCGTTCAGCCCCAGCATTTT
NA | TRBJ2-3 | TRBD2 | TRBV30 | CAWLISGNTDTQYF | TGTGCCTGGCTGATTAGCGGGAACACAGATACGCAGTATTTT
NA | TRBJ2-5 | TRBD2 | TRBV6-5 | CASNSPLAGGQETQYF | TGTGCCAGCAATTCCCCCCTAGCGGGAGGACAAGAGACCCAGTACTTC
many | TRBJ2-1 | TRBD1 | TRBV28 | CASSIADRSSYNEQFF | TGTGCCAGCAGTATTGCGGACAGGAGCTCCTACAATGAGCAGTTCTTC
many | TRBJ2-5 | NA | TRBV9 | CASSGREETQYF | TGTGCCAGCAGCGGCAGGGAAGAGACCCAGTACTTC
NA | TRBJ2-7 | NA | TRBV19 | CASSSEGGSYEQYF | TGTGCCAGTAGTAGCGAGGGGGGCTCCTACGAGCAGTACTTC
once | TRBJ2-4 | NA | TRBV27 | CASSSTTPRGAVAKNIQYF | TGTGCCAGCAGTTCGACTACCCCCAGGGGTGCGGTGGCCAAAAACATTCAGTACTTC